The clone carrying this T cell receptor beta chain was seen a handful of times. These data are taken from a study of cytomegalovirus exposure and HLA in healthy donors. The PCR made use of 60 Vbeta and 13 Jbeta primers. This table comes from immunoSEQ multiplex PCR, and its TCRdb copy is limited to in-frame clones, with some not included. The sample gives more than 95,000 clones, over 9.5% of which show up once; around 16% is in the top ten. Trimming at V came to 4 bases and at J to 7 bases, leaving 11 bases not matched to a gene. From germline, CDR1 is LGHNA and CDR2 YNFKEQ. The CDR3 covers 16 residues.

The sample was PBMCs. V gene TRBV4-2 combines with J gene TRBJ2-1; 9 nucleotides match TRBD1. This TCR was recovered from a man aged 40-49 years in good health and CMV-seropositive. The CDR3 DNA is TGTGCCAGCAGCCCGGAGCTCGGGACAGGGTATAATGAGCAGTTCTTC. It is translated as CASSPELGTGYNEQFF.